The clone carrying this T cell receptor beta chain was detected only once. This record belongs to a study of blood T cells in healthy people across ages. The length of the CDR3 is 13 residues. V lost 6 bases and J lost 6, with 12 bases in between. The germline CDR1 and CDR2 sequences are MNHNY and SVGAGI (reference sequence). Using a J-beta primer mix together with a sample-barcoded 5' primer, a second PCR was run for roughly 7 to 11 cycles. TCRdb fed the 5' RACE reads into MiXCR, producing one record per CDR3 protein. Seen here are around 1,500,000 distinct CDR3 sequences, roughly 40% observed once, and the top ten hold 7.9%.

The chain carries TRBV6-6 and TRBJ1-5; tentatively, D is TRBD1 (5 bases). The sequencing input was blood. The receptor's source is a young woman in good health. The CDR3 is CASRPTEGQPQHF. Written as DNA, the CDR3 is TGTGCCAGCAGACCGACAGAGGGTCAGCCCCAGCATTTT.